This T cell receptor (beta chain) was recovered during a study of T cell repertoires in cytomegalovirus infection. Study-level information: Public TCR beta signatures provided an indication of both CMV infection and a matching HLA type.

TCRdb recomputed calls from the reads with MiXCR, one row per CDR3 protein. The sample lists some 350,000 distinct CDR3 sequences, about a sixth seen once, with around 10% in the top ten. This clonotype was seen a few times. Its antigen is currently unknown. The CDR3 has 15 residues. The germline CDR1 and CDR2 sequences are SGHNT and YYREEE (reference sequence). V was pared by 1 base and J by 9 bases, with 8 bases of the junction left unmatched. Study results and limitations: HLA-C-restricted CMV clonotypes gave the most frequent clonotype in two of eight donors. Cumulative public TCR beta family frequency identified CMV carriers with the relevant HLA.

This sequence joins TRBV5-4 and TRBJ2-1; TRBD2 aligns across 9 bases. The source is a human donor in good health (CMV status not recorded). Some clones in this sample may be carry-over from other donors' samples. The sequenced material came from PBMCs. Written as DNA, the CDR3 is TGTGCCAGCAGCTTGTTGACTAGCGGTGATGGTGAGCAGTTCTTC. As protein: CASSLLTSGDGEQFF.